The table lists the clone carrying this T cell receptor beta chain with many counts. The V end was cut by 2 bases, the J end by 2 bases, with 15 bases between. The CDR3 extends over 16 amino acids. Germline V CDR1 and CDR2: SGHAT, FQNNGV. This entry is derived from a study of spatial heterogeneity in lung cancer. As to time point: sample taken at primary tumor resection. No cells were sorted before sequencing. The whole RNA sequenced was extracted from tumor, nontumor lung or frozen PBMC. Every TCR cDNA molecule bore its own unique molecular identifier. MiXCR, run by TCRdb on the 5' RACE reads, gives a single entry per CDR3 protein. The data show about 13,000 distinct CDR3 sequences, 10% seen once.

V gene TRBV11-2 combines with J gene TRBJ2-5; the D gene is possibly TRBD2 (5 bases). The sequence was collected from a male donor with early-stage non-small cell lung cancer. Sequenced material: PBMCs, taken at surgery. The CDR3 region is CASSLNSWGVQETQYF. DNA for the CDR3: TGTGCCAGCAGCTTAAATAGCTGGGGAGTACAAGAGACCCAGTACTTC.